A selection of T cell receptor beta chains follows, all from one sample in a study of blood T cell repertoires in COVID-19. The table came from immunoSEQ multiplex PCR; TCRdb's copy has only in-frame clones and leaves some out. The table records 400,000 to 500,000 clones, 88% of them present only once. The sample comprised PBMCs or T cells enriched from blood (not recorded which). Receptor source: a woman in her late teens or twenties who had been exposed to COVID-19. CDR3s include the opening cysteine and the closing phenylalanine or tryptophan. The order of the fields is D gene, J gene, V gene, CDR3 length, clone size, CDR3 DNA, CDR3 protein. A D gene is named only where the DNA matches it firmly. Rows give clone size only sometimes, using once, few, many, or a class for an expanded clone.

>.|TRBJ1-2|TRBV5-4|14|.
TGTGCCAGCAGCGCCGGCGGACTGACGGGAGGCTACACCTTC
CASSAGGLTGGYTF
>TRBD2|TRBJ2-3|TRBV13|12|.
TGTGCCAGCGGTGCGGGAGCAGATACGCAGTATTTT
CASGAGADTQYF
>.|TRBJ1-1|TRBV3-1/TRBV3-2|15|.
TGTGCCAGCAGCCAAGACTCATCCGGGAACACTGAAGCTTTCTTT
CASSQDSSGNTEAFF
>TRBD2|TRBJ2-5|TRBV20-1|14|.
TGCAGTGCTAGTTCGGGACTAGGAATTGGGACCCAGTACTTC
CSASSGLGIGTQYF
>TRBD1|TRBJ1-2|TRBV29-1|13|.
TGCAGCGTTGCGGACAGGGCTAGGGATGGCTACACCTTC
CSVADRARDGYTF
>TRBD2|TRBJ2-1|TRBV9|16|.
TGTGCCAGCAGCTCGGGGGAGGGCGGATCCTACAATGAGCAGTTCTTC
CASSSGEGGSYNEQFF
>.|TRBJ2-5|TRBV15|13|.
TGTGCCACCAGCAGAGGGCGGGAAGAGACCCAGTACTTC
CATSRGREETQYF
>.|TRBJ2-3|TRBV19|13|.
TGTGCCATCGGGCAGGGGATCACAGATACGCAGTATTTT
CAIGQGITDTQYF
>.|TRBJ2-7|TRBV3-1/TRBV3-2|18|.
TGTGCCAGCAGCCAAAACCCTTTTCAGGATCCCAGCTCCTACGAGCAGTACTTC
CASSQNPFQDPSSYEQYF
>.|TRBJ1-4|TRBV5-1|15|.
TGCGCCAGCAGCTTGACAGGGCAGGCTAATGAAAAACTGTTTTTT
CASSLTGQANEKLFF
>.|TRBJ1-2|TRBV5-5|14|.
TGTGCCAGCAACCGGCCAGGGGTAGGGTATGGCTACACCTTC
CASNRPGVGYGYTF
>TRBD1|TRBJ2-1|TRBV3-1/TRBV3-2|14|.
TGTGCCAGCAGCCTAGAAGGGACAGACAATGAGCAGTTCTTC
CASSLEGTDNEQFF
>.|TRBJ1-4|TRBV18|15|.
TGTGCCAGCTCACCTCGAGGGGGGGGCAATGAAAAACTGTTTTTT
CASSPRGGGNEKLFF
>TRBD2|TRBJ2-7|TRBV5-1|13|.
TGCGCCAGCTCTACGGGGGGATACTACGAGCAGTACTTC
CASSTGGYYEQYF
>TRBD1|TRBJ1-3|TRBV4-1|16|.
TGCGCCAGCAGCCCTTTACAGGGGGCTAGTGGAAACACCATATATTTT
CASSPLQGASGNTIYF
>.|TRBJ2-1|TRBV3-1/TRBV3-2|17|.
TGTGCCAGCAGCCCTCACGGGACATCCCGCTCCTACAATGAGCAGTTCTTC
CASSPHGTSRSYNEQFF
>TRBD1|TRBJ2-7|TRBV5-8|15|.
TGTGCCAGCAGCGAACGTGGGACAGGCGTCTACGAGCAGTACTTC
CASSERGTGVYEQYF
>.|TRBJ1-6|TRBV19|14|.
TGTGCCAGTAGTATAACCCAGGGGAGTACACCCCTCCACTTT
CASSITQGSTPLHF
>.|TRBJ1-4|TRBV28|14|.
TGTGCCAGCAGTAGGGGAGCGGGCAATGAAAAACTGTTTTTT
CASSRGAGNEKLFF
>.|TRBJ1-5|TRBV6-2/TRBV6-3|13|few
TGTGCCAGCAGTTATGGGAGGAATCAGCCCCAGCATTTT
CASSYGRNQPQHF
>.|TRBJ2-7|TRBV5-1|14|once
TGCGCCAGCAGCTTGGGACAGGTATCCTACGAGCAGTACTTC
CASSLGQVSYEQYF
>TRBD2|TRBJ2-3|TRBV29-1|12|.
TGCAGCCACGGGAGGGACACAGATACGCAGTATTTT
CSHGRDTDTQYF
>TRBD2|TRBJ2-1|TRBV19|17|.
TGTGCCAGTAGTACCATGCTGGGAAGCGGGGGGGTCAATGAGCAGTTCTTC
CASSTMLGSGGVNEQFF
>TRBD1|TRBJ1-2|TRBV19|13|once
TGTGCCAGTACCGCGACAGGGTCCTATGGCTACACCTTC
CASTATGSYGYTF
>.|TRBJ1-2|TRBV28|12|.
TGTGCCAGCAGTCAGGGAACCTATGGCTACACCTTC
CASSQGTYGYTF
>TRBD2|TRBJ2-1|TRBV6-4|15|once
TGTGCCAGCAGCATTAGCGGGGGGTCCTACAATGAGCAGTTCTTC
CASSISGGSYNEQFF
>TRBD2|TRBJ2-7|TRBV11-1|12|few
TGTGCCAGCAGCGAGCGGGGCTACGAGCAGTACTTC
CASSERGYEQYF
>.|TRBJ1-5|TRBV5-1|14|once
TGCGCCAGCAGCTTCACAGGGCAGGGACAGCCCCAGCATTTT
CASSFTGQGQPQHF
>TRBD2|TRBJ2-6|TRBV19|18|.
TGTGCCAGTAGTAGCTTTAGCGGGGCGGGCTCTGGGGCCAACGTCCTGACTTTC
CASSSFSGAGSGANVLTF
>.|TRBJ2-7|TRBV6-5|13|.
TGTGCCAGCAGTTACGGCCTTACAGACGAGCAGTACTTC
CASSYGLTDEQYF
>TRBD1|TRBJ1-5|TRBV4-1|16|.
TGCGCCAGCAGCCGAACAGGGGAGTTAAGCAATCAGCCCCAGCATTTT
CASSRTGELSNQPQHF
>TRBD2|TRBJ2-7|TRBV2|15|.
TGTGCCAGCAGTAAGACTAGCGGGGGCCCTTACGAGCAGTACTTC
CASSKTSGGPYEQYF
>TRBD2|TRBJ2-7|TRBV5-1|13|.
TGCGCCAGCAGCTCTAGCGGGACATACGAGCAGTACTTC
CASSSSGTYEQYF
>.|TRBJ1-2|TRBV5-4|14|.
TGTGCCAGCAGGGACGGTAGGGGCAACTATGGCTACACCTTC
CASRDGRGNYGYTF
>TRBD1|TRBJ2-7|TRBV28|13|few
TGTGCCAGCAGCCCTCAGGGGGCTAACGAGCAGTACTTC
CASSPQGANEQYF
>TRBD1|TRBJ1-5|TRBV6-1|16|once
TGTGCCAGCAGTGGGGGACAGGGTATAAGCAATCAGCCCCAGCATTTT
CASSGGQGISNQPQHF
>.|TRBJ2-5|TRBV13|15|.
TGTGCCAGCAGCTTATCGACGGAGATCCAAGAGACCCAGTACTTC
CASSLSTEIQETQYF
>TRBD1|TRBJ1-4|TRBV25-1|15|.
TGTGCCAGCAGAGAGACAGGGCTACTTAATGAAAAACTGTTTTTT
CASRETGLLNEKLFF
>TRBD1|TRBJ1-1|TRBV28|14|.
TGTGCCAGCAGTAATACAGGGGGCTACGATGAAGCTTTCTTT
CASSNTGGYDEAFF
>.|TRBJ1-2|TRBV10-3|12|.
TGTGCCATCAGTGAGCTGGGCCCCGGCTACACCTTC
CAISELGPGYTF
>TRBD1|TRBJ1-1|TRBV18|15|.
TGTGCCAGCTCACCCTCGACAGGGTGGGACACTGAAGCTTTCTTT
CASSPSTGWDTEAFF
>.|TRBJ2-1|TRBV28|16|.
TGTGCCAGCAGGCGTTCACTAGCCGGCTCCTACAATGAGCAGTTCTTC
CASRRSLAGSYNEQFF
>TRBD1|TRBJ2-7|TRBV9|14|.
TGTGCCAGCAGTACCGGGACAGGGGTGGGGGAGCAGTACTTC
CASSTGTGVGEQYF
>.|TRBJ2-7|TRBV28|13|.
TGTGCCAGCAGTTTGAGCCGGGTTGACGAGCAGTACTTC
CASSLSRVDEQYF
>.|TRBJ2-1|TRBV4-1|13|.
TGCGCCAGCAGCTTAATGAGCGGGAATGAGCAGTTCTTC
CASSLMSGNEQFF
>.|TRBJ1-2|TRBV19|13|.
TGTGCCAGTAGTATGGGGCAGATCTATGGCTACACCTTC
CASSMGQIYGYTF
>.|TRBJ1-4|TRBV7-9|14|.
TGTGCCAGCAGCCTCCATGGGAGTAACGAAAAACTGTTTTTT
CASSLHGSNEKLFF
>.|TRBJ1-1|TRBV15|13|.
TGTGCCACCAGCATAGGGGTGAACACTGAAGCTTTCTTT
CATSIGVNTEAFF
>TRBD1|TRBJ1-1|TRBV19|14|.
TGTGCCAGTAGTGTCGGGACAGCGAACACTGAAGCTTTCTTT
CASSVGTANTEAFF
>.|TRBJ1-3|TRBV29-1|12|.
TGCAGCGCAGACAGAGGTGGAAACACCATATATTTT
CSADRGGNTIYF
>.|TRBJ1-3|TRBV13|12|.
TGTGCCAGCAGTCCCGTCGGAAACACCATATATTTT
CASSPVGNTIYF
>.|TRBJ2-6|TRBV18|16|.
TGTGCCAGCTCACTAACAGGGTTAACTGGGGCCAACGTCCTGACTTTC
CASSLTGLTGANVLTF
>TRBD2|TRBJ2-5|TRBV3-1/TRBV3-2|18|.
TGTGCCAGCAGCCAAGAATCGCCAGGGAGGGGTTGGCAAGAGACCCAGTACTTC
CASSQESPGRGWQETQYF